Following are 22 T cell receptor beta chains from one sample sequenced in a study of blood T cell repertoires in COVID-19. Repertoires were generated with immunoSEQ multiplex PCR, while TCRdb's copy carries only in-frame clones and drops some. The data contain just under 150,000 clones, around 86% of them singletons. The sequenced sample consisted of peripheral blood. These receptors were obtained from a man aged 50 to 59 who had recovered from COVID-19.

This clone is a singleton in its sample. This rearrangement joins TRBV7-8 to TRBJ1-1; 10 bases align to TRBD1. Germline V lookup: CDR1 SGHVS, CDR2 FQNEAQ. This CDR3 is 17 amino acids long. Unmatched junction bases numbered 13, after V lost 6 bases and J lost 3 bases. CDR3 in DNA: TGTGCCAGCAGTTTGCTTCCGGGACAGGGGATGGACACTGAAGCTTTCTTT. It translates to CASSLLPGQGMDTEAFF.

The V gene is TRBV30, the J gene TRBJ1-2, with 7 bases aligning to TRBD1. CDR1 is GTSNPN and CDR2 is SVGIG in the germline V gene (reference sequence). The ends lost 5 bases at V and 8 bases at J; junction bases unmatched: 14. This CDR3 spans 14 amino acids. The CDR3 DNA sequence: TGTGCCTGGGATAAGGGACAGAGGGCCTTAGGCTACACCTTC. Its protein product is CAWDKGQRALGYTF.

The genes are TRBV5-1 and TRBJ2-1; TRBD2 agrees at 10 bases. Germline V gene lookup returns CDR1 SGHRS and CDR2 YFSETQ. Trimming took 0 bases from V and 6 from J; bases not matched to a gene: 3. The CDR3 runs to 15 residues. CDR3 nucleotide sequence: TGCGCCAGCAGCTTGGAAGAGCGGGGGGGCAATGAGCAGTTCTTC. As protein: CASSLEERGGNEQFF.

This clone was counted a single time. This chain uses TRBV13 with TRBJ1-6; weak D call: TRBD1 (5 bases). This CDR3 is built from 14 residues. Germline V gene data show CDR1 as PRHDT and CDR2 as FYEKMQ (reference sequence). V lost 4 bases and J 8 bases, leaving 12 bases between the germline ends. CDR3 in amino acids: CASSYQGGHSPLHF. DNA of the CDR3: TGTGCCAGCAGCTATCAGGGAGGGCATTCACCCCTCCACTTT. Complete variable domain (other parts from reference TRBV13 and TRBJ1-6): AAGVIQSPRHLIKEKRETATLKCYPIPRHDTVYWYQQGPGQDPQFLISFYEKMQSDKGSIPDRFSAQQFSDYHSELNMSSLELGDSALYFCASSYQGGHSPLHFGNGTRLTVT.

This chain links TRBV10-2 with TRBJ2-7, with unresolved D. The CDR3 is 11 amino acids. Germline V gives CDR1 WSHSY, CDR2 SAAADI. Trimming left V 2 bases short and J 5 bases short, with 4 bases between. The CDR3 DNA follows: TGCGCCAGCAGTGAGCGGGACGAGCAGTACTTC. Its protein is CASSERDEQYF.

The CDR3 loop reads CASTTGQVDTEAFF. The CDR3 DNA is TGTGCCAGCACCACGGGACAGGTGGACACTGAAGCTTTCTTT. The chain combines TRBV2 with TRBJ1-1; 8 bases align to TRBD1. From germline, CDR1 is SNHLY and CDR2 FYNNEI. CDR3 length: 14 residues. The ends lost 7 bases at V and 3 bases at J; junction bases unmatched: 7.

The genes are TRBV27 and TRBJ1-2; TRBD1 aligns across 10 bases. This CDR3 region has 16 residues. The ends lost 5 bases at V and 4 bases at J; junction bases unmatched: 10. CDR1 is MNHEY and CDR2 is SMNVEV in the germline V gene (reference sequence). The CDR3: CASSPGQGVAFYGYTF. The DNA of the CDR3 is TGTGCCAGCAGTCCCGGACAGGGGGTGGCCTTCTATGGCTACACCTTC.

The genes are TRBV5-1 and TRBJ2-3; a possible D gene is TRBD1 (6 bases). The CDR3 is 15 amino acids. Trimming removed 2 bases at V and 0 bases at J, with 10 bases between. Germline CDR1 reads SGHRS; CDR2 reads YFSETQ. The chain's CDR3 is CASSFFTGSTDTQYF. CDR3 nucleotides: TGCGCCAGCAGCTTTTTTACAGGGAGCACAGATACGCAGTATTTT.

This clone was seen only once. This sequence joins TRBV5-5 and TRBJ1-1; TRBD1 matches 9 bases. The CDR3 is made up of 15 amino acids. The V gene's germline CDR1 is SGHKS and CDR2 YYEKEE (reference sequence). Trimming cost V 4 bases and J 5 bases; bases outside gene matches: 9. In DNA, the CDR3 is TGTGCCAGCAGCCCCTGGGGGACAGGGCAAACTGAAGCTTTCTTT. This sequence encodes CASSPWGTGQTEAFF.

This chain joins TRBV6-2 or TRBV6-3 and TRBJ1-5; D gene uncertain. CDR1 is MNHEY and CDR2 is SVGEGT in the germline V gene. The CDR3 runs to 19 residues. The V gene lost 1 base and the J gene lost 0 bases, with 19 bases spanning the gap. The CDR3 loop reads CASSYFPREGVYSNQPQHF. The CDR3 DNA follows: TGTGCCAGCAGTTACTTCCCGCGTGAGGGAGTTTATAGCAATCAGCCCCAGCATTTT.

This clone was observed a handful of times. The rearrangement joins TRBV7-9 to TRBJ1-2; the match to TRBD1 covers 8 bases. From germline, CDR1 is SEHNR and CDR2 FQNEAQ (reference sequence). J gave up 4 bases and V 1 base, and 8 bases lay outside the gene matches. The CDR3 is 16 amino acids. This chain's CDR3 is CASSLGEDRGGYGYTF. DNA for the CDR3: TGTGCCAGCAGCTTAGGGGAAGACAGGGGCGGCTATGGCTACACCTTC.

The rearrangement links TRBV2 to TRBJ2-3; maybe TRBD1 (6 bases). This CDR3 comprises 15 residues. Trimming removed 3 bases from V and 0 bases from J, with 10 bases in between. CDR1 and CDR2 from the germline V gene are SNHLY and FYNNEI. The CDR3 nucleotides read TGTGCCAGCAGTGATGGGGGCCATAGCACAGATACGCAGTATTTT. As protein: CASSDGGHSTDTQYF.

This sequence joins TRBV15 and TRBJ1-2; perhaps TRBD1 as D (6 bases). CDR3 size: 13 residues. Trimming shortened V by 4 bases and J by 3 bases, and 9 bases separated the two germline ends. Germline CDR1 reads LNHNV; CDR2 reads YYDKDF (reference sequence). The CDR3 bases are TGTGCCACCAGCACACAGGGAGACTATGGCTACACCTTC. Translating gives CATSTQGDYGYTF.

The chain combines TRBV5-1 with TRBJ2-3, with unresolved D. CDR1 and CDR2 (germline): SGHRS, YFSETQ. This CDR3 is built from 14 residues. V lost 5 bases and J 2 bases, leaving 12 bases between the germline ends. The CDR3 DNA reads as TGCGCCAGCAGACTAACACTAACCACAGATACGCAGTATTTT. Protein sequence: CASRLTLTTDTQYF.

The chain has TRBV27 and TRBJ1-4, with TRBD1 matching 7 bases. J was trimmed by 1 base and V by 5 bases; bases with no gene match: 4. This CDR3 region has 15 residues. The V gene's germline CDR1 is MNHEY and CDR2 SMNVEV (reference sequence). CDR3 amino acids: CASSTYRGTNEKLFF. DNA for the CDR3: TGTGCCAGCAGTACCTACAGGGGAACTAATGAAAAACTGTTTTTT.

This rearrangement joins TRBV7-9 to TRBJ1-2, with TRBD1 matching 10 bases. The CDR3 totals 17 residues. V shed 5 bases and J 3 bases; nucleotides not matched to a gene: 12. Germline lookup yields CDR1 SEHNR and CDR2 FQNEAQ (reference sequence). The CDR3 DNA reads TGTGCCAGCAGCCCCCCCGGGGACAGGGGTGACCACTATGGCTACACCTTC. Protein product: CASSPPGDRGDHYGYTF.

V usage is TRBV6-5 and J usage is TRBJ1-2; 8 bases fit TRBD1. V shed 5 bases, J shed 0 bases, and the junction held 5 bases outside the gene matches. This CDR3 has 15 residues. Germline assignment: CDR1 MNHEY and CDR2 SVGAGI. CDR3 loop: CASSTGTGANYGYTF. The CDR3 nucleotides read TGTGCCAGCAGTACCGGGACAGGAGCTAACTATGGCTACACCTTC.

The gene calls are TRBV27 and TRBJ2-7; 7 nucleotides match TRBD2. This CDR3 has 17 residues. Germline V CDR1 and CDR2: MNHEY, SMNVEV (reference sequence). V lost 7 bases, J lost 0 bases, and 15 bases stayed unmatched. The CDR3 nucleotides read TGTGCCAGCAACCGTACCCCACCAAGGGAGGGCTCCTACGAGCAGTACTTC. It specifies CASNRTPPREGSYEQYF.

This chain joins TRBV19 and TRBJ1-1; 7 bases line up with TRBD1. The J segment lost 5 bases and the V segment lost 2 bases, leaving 8 bases of the junction unmatched. CDR1 LNHDA and CDR2 SQIVND come from the germline V gene (reference sequence). There are 15 residues in the CDR3. CDR3 in amino acids: CASSIRGGVGTEAFF. CDR3 DNA: TGTGCCAGTAGTATAAGAGGGGGCGTGGGGACTGAAGCTTTCTTT.

The chain links TRBV29-1 to TRBJ1-2; D is uncertain. V was trimmed by 1 base and J by 5 bases, leaving 17 bases between them. The CDR3 is 15 residues long. CDR1 is SQVTM and CDR2 is ANQGSEA in the germline V gene. CDR3 coding DNA: TGCAGCGTTGAAGGAGCTGCGTCCACGTCTTATGGCTACACCTTC. Its translation is CSVEGAASTSYGYTF.

The chain carries TRBV5-4 and TRBJ1-2, with D hard to call. The CDR3 length is 14 residues. Germline loops: CDR1 SGHNT, CDR2 YYREEE (reference sequence). V shed 1 base and J shed 2 bases, with 9 bases lying between them. CDR3 in amino acids: CASSLPAGNYGYTF. The DNA of the CDR3 is TGTGCCAGCAGCTTGCCCGCGGGAAACTATGGCTACACCTTC.

This chain connects TRBV4-3 to TRBJ2-3; 8 bases align to TRBD2. Germline V CDR1 and CDR2: LGHNA, YSLEER. V lost 0 bases and J lost 2; bases outside the gene matches: 10. CDR3 size: 18 residues. The CDR3 loop reads CASSQDRSSGGYTDTQYF. In nucleotides, the CDR3 is TGCGCCAGCAGCCAAGATAGGTCCAGCGGGGGATACACAGATACGCAGTATTTT.